What follows is one T cell receptor beta chain and its context. Its cognate antigen is unknown. This sequence may be a read error, since a much larger clone differs from it by one base. Samples came from axillary lymph nodes draining the breast cancer. These data come from a study of breast tumors, draining lymph nodes, adjacent tissues. Via MiXCR, TCRdb re-called the multiplex PCR reads, giving one row per CDR3 protein. Of roughly 130,000 distinct CDR3 sequences listed, just under 20% were seen once; the top ten hold roughly 3.5%. In germline, CDR1 is WNHNN, CDR2 SYGVQD (reference sequence). CDR3 length equals 20 residues. Study outcomes and limitations: Tumor repertoires ranked between lymph nodes and nontumor tissue in diversity, with V and J gene preferences. Data only fit, rather than demonstrated, lymph node origin of most tumor T cells. Tumor and nontumor repertoires were significantly more similar in luminal-like than in basal-like breast cancer.

Sequenced material: axillary lymph node tissue. The V and J genes are TRBV10-1 and TRBJ2-2, with TRBD1 identical over 7 bases. This sequence originates from a female donor with breast cancer. Some clones in this sample may be carry-over from other donors' samples. CDR3 bases: TGCGCCGGCAGTGAGGAGAGAGGGAGTCCGGGACAGTCGGGCACCGGGGAGCTGTTTTTT. It translates to CAGSEERGSPGQSGTGELFF.